These 17 T cell receptor beta chains came from one sample sequenced in a study of blood T cells in healthy people across ages. Through a sample-barcoded 5' primer and a J-beta primer mix, a second PCR was run for about 6 to 12 cycles. TCRdb reprocessed the 5' RACE reads with MiXCR, giving one entry per CDR3 protein. This table has 650,000 to 800,000 distinct CDR3 sequences, under 45% appearing once. The material sequenced was blood. These receptors all come from a man in his sixties in good health.

The chain carries TRBV10-3 and TRBJ1-2; TRBD1 matches 7 bases. The CDR3 contains 13 residues. Germline CDR1 reads ENHRY; CDR2 reads SYGVKD. The V segment lost 6 bases and the J segment 9 bases; nucleotides outside the gene matches: 10. The CDR3 nucleotides are TGTGCCATCAGGCCTACAGGGGCTTCTAGCTACACCTTC. Protein: CAIRPTGASSYTF.

This clonotype was observed a handful of times. The chain is built from TRBV12-3 or TRBV12-4 and TRBJ1-2, with D perhaps matching TRBD1 (5 bases). This CDR3 is 14 amino acids long. The V end was cut by 6 bases, the J end by 3 bases, with 14 bases between. CDR3 nucleotide sequence: TGTGCCAGCAGCAGAGAGGGGAGCTACTATGGCTACACCTTC. As protein: CASSREGSYYGYTF.

The chain recombines TRBV2 with TRBJ1-1; D uncertain. V shed 7 bases and J shed 2 bases, with 11 bases lying between them. The CDR3 covers 13 residues. CDR1 is SNHLY, CDR2 FYNNEI, per germline. In nucleotides, the CDR3 is TGTGCCAGCAATAGAGGTATCAACACTGAAGCTTTCTTT. Protein product: CASNRGINTEAFF.

The DNA of the CDR3 is TGTGCCAGCAGTTTCGCTACAGGGGGGAACCAGCCCCAGCATTTT. Its protein product is CASSFATGGNQPQHF. The chain recombines TRBV12-3 or TRBV12-4 with TRBJ1-5; 8 bases match TRBD1. This CDR3 is 15 amino acids long. Losses at the gene ends were 3 bases for V and 7 bases for J; bases not matched to a gene: 8.

The chain carries TRBV9 and TRBJ2-1; 11 bases match TRBD2. The germline CDR1 and CDR2 sequences are SGDLS and YYNGEE. Unmatched junction bases numbered 10, after V lost 0 bases and J lost 8 bases. This CDR3 contains 17 residues. The CDR3 spells CASSVALGTSGSDEQFF. In DNA form, the CDR3 reads TGTGCCAGCAGCGTAGCCCTCGGGACTAGCGGCAGCGATGAGCAGTTCTTC.

This clonotype appeared a few times. CDR3 sequence (DNA): TGCGCCAGCAGCCAAGAAAGGAGAAACGAGCAGTACTTC. As protein: CASSQERRNEQYF. The gene calls are TRBV4-1 and TRBJ2-4; D not certain. The DNA end is a closer match to TRBJ2-7, so the J assignment may be wrong. Germline CDR1 reads MGHRA; CDR2 reads YSYEKL. The CDR3 totals 13 residues.

The V and J genes are TRBV12-3 or TRBV12-4 and TRBJ1-4; 9 bases match TRBD1. CDR3 length: 15 residues. The V and J ends lost 5 bases and 4 bases, in that order; junction bases with no gene match: 5. CDR3 DNA sequence: TGTGCCAGCAGTCTCACAGGGGGCAATAATGAAAAACTGTTTTTT. Translating gives CASSLTGGNNEKLFF.

Concerning this clonotype itself: The junction differs from germline at one of its ends, possibly a read error. The V and J genes are TRBV10-3 and TRBJ1-4, with D hard to call. The length of the CDR3 is 14 residues. Germline-derived CDR1 and CDR2 are ENHRY and SYGVKD. CDR3 sequence reads: CATSLSGTNEKLFF. As DNA, the CDR3 is TGTGCCACCAGTCTTAGTGGGACTAATGAAAAACTGTTTTTT.

Points on this clonotype: A much larger clone lies one base from this, so it may be a read error. The chain combines TRBV6-5 with TRBJ2-7; D uncertain. The germline V gene encodes CDR1 MNHEY and CDR2 SVGAGI. CDR3 length: 15 amino acids. V was cut by 0 bases and J by 7 bases, with 16 bases left in between. The DNA for the CDR3 is TGTGCCAGCAGTTACTCGGTTGACTCTCTCAATGAGCAGTACTTC. It translates to CASSYSVDSLNEQYF.

As DNA, the CDR3 is TGTGCCACCAGCAGAGTCAGGGTTAGCAATCAGCCCCAGCATTTT. It specifies CATSRVRVSNQPQHF. This chain connects TRBV15 to TRBJ1-5; a possible D gene is TRBD1 (5 bases). V lost 1 base and J lost 0, with 7 bases in between. The CDR3 runs to 15 residues. From germline, CDR1 is LNHNV and CDR2 YYDKDF (reference sequence).

This clonotype was seen more than once but under ten times. Here the CDR3 DNA reads TGCGCCAGCAGCTTGGTGACGGGACGCGGGGGATCCGAGCAGTACTTC. Residues: CASSLVTGRGGSEQYF. V is TRBV5-1 and J is TRBJ2-7; TRBD2 aligns across 7 bases. V trimming: 0 bases; J trimming: 6 bases; junction bases outside the gene matches: 12. CDR3 size: 16 residues. Germline V lookup: CDR1 SGHRS, CDR2 YFSETQ. The full variable domain, in which reference TRBV5-1 and TRBJ2-7 provide the parts outside the CDR3, is KAGVTQTPRYLIKTRGQQVTLSCSPISGHRSVSWYQQTPGQGLQFLFEYFSETQRNKGNFPGRFSGRQFSNSRSEMNVSTLELGDSALYLCASSLVTGRGGSEQYFGPGTRLTVT.

This chain uses TRBV2 with TRBJ2-1; 11 bases fit TRBD2. Trimming took 7 bases from V and 5 from J; bases not matched to a gene: 1. The CDR3 loop spans 13 amino acids. CDR1 is SNHLY, CDR2 FYNNEI, per germline. The CDR3 DNA is TGTGCCAGCATAGCGGGGGGGGACAATGAGCAGTTCTTC. It codes for CASIAGGDNEQFF.

The gene calls are TRBV4-3 and TRBJ2-1; D remains ambiguous. V was clipped by 2 bases and J by 7 bases, with 12 bases between them. Germline V gene lookup returns CDR1 LGHNA and CDR2 YSLEER. The CDR3 spans 14 residues. The CDR3 protein is CASSQRVGPNEQFF. DNA of the CDR3: TGCGCCAGCAGCCAAAGAGTTGGGCCTAATGAGCAGTTCTTC.

The chain employs TRBV6-6 and TRBJ1-1; TRBD1 is a possible D gene (6 bases). Germline V gene data show CDR1 as MNHNY and CDR2 as SVGAGI (reference sequence). CDR3 size: 12 residues. Between the trimmed V and J ends, which lost 0 bases and 8 bases, there was a span of 7 bases. CDR3 bases: TGTGCCAGCAGTTACTCCGACAGGGAAGCTTTCTTT. As protein: CASSYSDREAFF.

This chain joins TRBV7-8 and TRBJ2-5; 10 bases fit TRBD2. Trimming cost V 6 bases and J 11 bases; bases outside gene matches: 12. Germline CDR1 and CDR2: SGHVS and FQNEAQ. CDR3 length: 14 amino acids. The CDR3, as DNA: TGTGCCAGCAGTGAGCGGGGGGGCAGGAATGAGCAGTACTTC. The encoded protein is CASSERGGRNEQYF.

The CDR3 DNA sequence: TGTGCCAGCATGGATGGCGGGGAGCTGTTTTTT. It encodes CASMDGGELFF. This chain joins TRBV7-9 and TRBJ2-2; no firm D call. Germline V lookup: CDR1 SEHNR, CDR2 FQNEAQ (reference sequence). The V end was cut by 7 bases, the J end by 7 bases, with 7 bases between. This CDR3 comprises 11 residues.

The chain joins TRBV24-1 to TRBJ1-5; tentative D call: TRBD1 (6 bases). Looked up from germline, CDR1 is KGHDR and CDR2 is SFDVKD. CDR3 length: 13 amino acids. V lost 4 bases to trimming and J lost 11 bases, with 14 bases between them. The CDR3 reads CATSEGSKGAQHF. In DNA, the CDR3 is TGTGCCACCAGTGAGGGCAGTAAGGGGGCCCAGCATTTT.